The rows below give T cell receptor beta chains drawn from one sample of a study of blood T cell repertoires in COVID-19. The method was immunoSEQ multiplex PCR; TCRdb's version includes in-frame clones alone and lacks a portion of them. The sample gives 70,000 to 95,000 clones, around nine tenths of which show up once; roughly 8.1% is in the top ten. Sequencing was done on a sample of peripheral blood. The receptors originated from a woman aged 70-85 years with acute or convalescent COVID-19. The CDR3 runs from the conserved cysteine through the conserved F or W. The order of the fields is V gene, clone size, D gene, J gene, CDR3 length, CDR3 DNA, CDR3 protein. A D gene is named only where the DNA matches it firmly. Clone size appears in some rows only: once, few, many, or a class for an expanded clone.

V gene: TRBV28; clone size: .; D gene: .; J gene: TRBJ2-3; CDR3 length: 14; CDR3 DNA: TGTGCCAGCAGTTCTTCTAGCCCAAGGGATACGCAGTATTTT; CDR3 protein: CASSSSSPRDTQYF
V gene: TRBV2; clone size: few; D gene: .; J gene: TRBJ1-3; CDR3 length: 14; CDR3 DNA: TGTGCCAGAGAAACGGGTGCCTCTGGAAACACCATATATTTT; CDR3 protein: CARETGASGNTIYF
V gene: TRBV6-5; clone size: .; D gene: .; J gene: TRBJ1-2; CDR3 length: 12; CDR3 DNA: TGTGCCAGCGGGAGGGACTTTTCTGGCTACACCTTC; CDR3 protein: CASGRDFSGYTF
V gene: TRBV19; clone size: .; D gene: .; J gene: TRBJ2-3; CDR3 length: 16; CDR3 DNA: TGTGCCAGTAGTCCGCCCTTGACAGCTAGCACAGATACGCAGTATTTT; CDR3 protein: CASSPPLTASTDTQYF
V gene: TRBV19; clone size: .; D gene: .; J gene: TRBJ1-6; CDR3 length: 14; CDR3 DNA: TGTGCCAGTACTATAATGGACAGCAATTCACCCCTCCACTTT; CDR3 protein: CASTIMDSNSPLHF
V gene: TRBV18; clone size: .; D gene: TRBD1; J gene: TRBJ1-5; CDR3 length: 16; CDR3 DNA: TGTGCCAGCTCACCACCGTGGGGACAGGGGAGTCAGCCCCAGCATTTT; CDR3 protein: CASSPPWGQGSQPQHF
V gene: TRBV30; clone size: .; D gene: .; J gene: TRBJ1-5; CDR3 length: 13; CDR3 DNA: TGTGCCTGGAGTGTACACGGGAGTGAGCCCCAGCATTTT; CDR3 protein: CAWSVHGSEPQHF
V gene: TRBV9; clone size: .; D gene: .; J gene: TRBJ1-4; CDR3 length: 15; CDR3 DNA: TGTGCCAGCAGCGGCGGACAGACAGCGCATGACAAACTGTTTTTT; CDR3 protein: CASSGGQTAHDKLFF
V gene: TRBV4-2; clone size: once; D gene: .; J gene: TRBJ2-3; CDR3 length: 16; CDR3 DNA: TGTGCCAGCAGCCAAGATCGCGCGGACTCCACAGATACGCAGTATTTT; CDR3 protein: CASSQDRADSTDTQYF
V gene: TRBV4-2; clone size: .; D gene: TRBD1; J gene: TRBJ2-2; CDR3 length: 17; CDR3 DNA: TGTGCCAGCAGCCAAGACGGGGCAGGGGGTAACACCGGGGAGCTGTTTTTT; CDR3 protein: CASSQDGAGGNTGELFF
V gene: TRBV5-6; clone size: .; D gene: .; J gene: TRBJ1-3; CDR3 length: 14; CDR3 DNA: TGTGCCAGCAGCTTGCTGAGCTCTGGAAACACCATATATTTT; CDR3 protein: CASSLLSSGNTIYF
V gene: TRBV5-5; clone size: few; D gene: .; J gene: TRBJ2-2; CDR3 length: 16; CDR3 DNA: TGTGCCAGCAGCCCCAAGACAGGCACCCCTACCGGGGAGCTGTTTTTT; CDR3 protein: CASSPKTGTPTGELFF
V gene: TRBV24-1; clone size: .; D gene: TRBD1; J gene: TRBJ2-3; CDR3 length: 15; CDR3 DNA: TGTGCCACCAGTCCGGACAGGGGGCGGACAGATACGCAGTATTTT; CDR3 protein: CATSPDRGRTDTQYF
V gene: TRBV27; clone size: .; D gene: TRBD2; J gene: TRBJ2-7; CDR3 length: 16; CDR3 DNA: TGTGCCAGCAGTAGACGGGGGACTAGCGGGAGTTACGAGCAGTACTTC; CDR3 protein: CASSRRGTSGSYEQYF
V gene: TRBV10-1; clone size: once; D gene: TRBD1; J gene: TRBJ2-2; CDR3 length: 15; CDR3 DNA: TGCGCCAGCAGCTTCGGGACAGGGACCACCGGGGAGCTGTTTTTT; CDR3 protein: CASSFGTGTTGELFF
V gene: TRBV5-1; clone size: .; D gene: .; J gene: TRBJ2-7; CDR3 length: 12; CDR3 DNA: TGCGCCAGCAGCTCAGACAGATACGAGCAGTACTTC; CDR3 protein: CASSSDRYEQYF
V gene: TRBV7-8; clone size: few; D gene: .; J gene: TRBJ1-5; CDR3 length: 14; CDR3 DNA: TGTGCCAGCAGCTTGTGGGGGGTGGATCAGCCCCAGCATTTT; CDR3 protein: CASSLWGVDQPQHF
V gene: TRBV11-1; clone size: .; D gene: .; J gene: TRBJ1-1; CDR3 length: 14; CDR3 DNA: TGTGCCAGCAGCTTACTCCAGGGAAACACTGAAGCTTTCTTT; CDR3 protein: CASSLLQGNTEAFF
V gene: TRBV27; clone size: .; D gene: .; J gene: TRBJ1-1; CDR3 length: 12; CDR3 DNA: TGTGCCAGCAGTTTAAGTTCAGGTCGGGCTTTCTTT; CDR3 protein: CASSLSSGRAFF
V gene: TRBV2; clone size: .; D gene: .; J gene: TRBJ1-1; CDR3 length: 12; CDR3 DNA: TGTGCCAGCAGGGGGGGGTCCACTGAAGCTTTCTTT; CDR3 protein: CASRGGSTEAFF
V gene: TRBV14; clone size: .; D gene: .; J gene: TRBJ1-2; CDR3 length: 13; CDR3 DNA: TGTGCCAGCAGCCACACAGGCGTCTATGGCTACACCTTC; CDR3 protein: CASSHTGVYGYTF
V gene: TRBV4-1; clone size: .; D gene: TRBD1; J gene: TRBJ1-3; CDR3 length: 17; CDR3 DNA: TGCGCCAGCAGCCAAGCCAAAACAGGGGGATCTGGAAACACCATATATTTT; CDR3 protein: CASSQAKTGGSGNTIYF
V gene: TRBV27; clone size: .; D gene: .; J gene: TRBJ1-1; CDR3 length: 15; CDR3 DNA: TGTGCCAGCAGTCCCACCCGGTTGTCGAACACTGAAGCTTTCTTT; CDR3 protein: CASSPTRLSNTEAFF
V gene: TRBV7-9; clone size: .; D gene: .; J gene: TRBJ1-1; CDR3 length: 16; CDR3 DNA: TGTGCCAGCAGCGTCTCGACAGGAGGAGGGAACACTGAAGCTTTCTTT; CDR3 protein: CASSVSTGGGNTEAFF
V gene: TRBV4-1; clone size: .; D gene: .; J gene: TRBJ2-7; CDR3 length: 16; CDR3 DNA: TGCGCCAGCAGCCAAGAGGGTGGCAGGGGATACTACGAGCAGTACTTC; CDR3 protein: CASSQEGGRGYYEQYF
V gene: TRBV19; clone size: .; D gene: .; J gene: TRBJ1-1; CDR3 length: 15; CDR3 DNA: TGTGCCAGTAGTATCCAACAGGGACCGAACACTGAAGCTTTCTTT; CDR3 protein: CASSIQQGPNTEAFF
V gene: TRBV5-1; clone size: .; D gene: .; J gene: TRBJ2-7; CDR3 length: 12; CDR3 DNA: TGCGCCAGCAGCTTGGACAGATACGAGCAGTACTTC; CDR3 protein: CASSLDRYEQYF
V gene: TRBV27; clone size: .; D gene: .; J gene: TRBJ1-2; CDR3 length: 13; CDR3 DNA: TGTGCCAGCAGTTTTGTGGGACAAGATGGCTACACCTTC; CDR3 protein: CASSFVGQDGYTF
V gene: TRBV27; clone size: .; D gene: .; J gene: TRBJ1-2; CDR3 length: 15; CDR3 DNA: TGTGCCAGCAGTTTAGCCCCAGCCCAGGGCTATGGCTACACCTTC; CDR3 protein: CASSLAPAQGYGYTF
V gene: TRBV5-1; clone size: .; D gene: .; J gene: TRBJ2-7; CDR3 length: 13; CDR3 DNA: TGCGCCACCTCCCTGACAGGTCTGGAGGAGCAGTACTTC; CDR3 protein: CATSLTGLEEQYF
V gene: TRBV6-1; clone size: .; D gene: .; J gene: TRBJ2-7; CDR3 length: 12; CDR3 DNA: TGTGCCAGCAGTGAAGCGGGACTCGAGCAGTACTTC; CDR3 protein: CASSEAGLEQYF
V gene: TRBV29-1; clone size: .; D gene: .; J gene: TRBJ2-7; CDR3 length: 13; CDR3 DNA: TGCAGCGTACCGGTTGCAGGGTCCTACGAGCAGTACTTC; CDR3 protein: CSVPVAGSYEQYF
V gene: TRBV10-2; clone size: .; D gene: TRBD2; J gene: TRBJ2-7; CDR3 length: 17; CDR3 DNA: TGCGCCAGCAGTGATGGACTAGCGGGAGCCAGTGCGTACGAGCAGTACTTC; CDR3 protein: CASSDGLAGASAYEQYF